Shown below are 9 T cell receptor beta chains from a single sample sequenced in a study of regulatory T cells in long-lasting Graves disease. TCR beta libraries were built with iRepertoire HTBI primers and Arm-PCR of CDR3 regions. TCRdb analysed the multiplex PCR reads with MiXCR anew, one entry per CDR3 protein. The table shows some 240,000 distinct CDR3 sequences, with roughly 19% occurring only once. Time point here: newly diagnosed GD, antithyroid drugs for less than 3 months. The TCR library was prepared using RNA isolated from PBMCs. This sample also belongs to another study, concerning T cells in Graves' hyperthyroidism and ophthalmopathy.

This sample comprised peripheral blood mononuclear cells (PBMCs), obtained at new diagnosis, from a patient treated with antithyroid drugs. Receptors originate from a young woman with Graves disease.

The chain is built from TRBV29-1 and TRBJ1-1; D is perhaps TRBD1 (5 bases). The CDR3 sequence is 14 residues long. Trimming stripped 4 bases from V and 3 bases from J, with 15 bases between. CDR1 SQVTM and CDR2 ANQGSEA come from the germline V gene. CDR3 nucleotides: TGCAGCGTTGTATCCAGGGCGGGGGACACTGAAGCTTTCTTT. The encoded protein is CSVVSRAGDTEAFF.

The chain uses TRBV7-6 and TRBJ1-1; no clear D. V gave up 5 bases and J gave up 4 bases, with 23 bases separating them. This CDR3 is 17 amino acids long. The germline CDR1 and CDR2 sequences are SGHVS and FNYEAQ. CDR3 nucleotide sequence: TGTGCCAGCAGCGAGGAGTTCGGTTCGCCCGCGAGCACTGAAGCTTTCTTT. This gives the protein CASSEEFGSPASTEAFF. Filled out from reference TRBV7-6 and TRBJ1-1, the complete variable domain reads GAGVSQSPRYKVTKRGQDVALRCDPISGHVSLYWYRQALGQGPEFLTYFNYEAQQDKSGLPNDRFSAERPEGSISTLTIQRTEQRDSAMYRCASSEEFGSPASTEAFFGQGTRLTVV.

In the case of this clonotype: A much more abundant neighbour one base away suggests this may be a read error. The chain has TRBV27 and TRBJ2-1; the match to TRBD1 covers 7 bases. The CDR3 has 16 amino acids. Germline CDR1 is MNHEY and CDR2 is SMNVEV (reference sequence). The CDR3 spells CASSHDRVSWYNGQFF. Here the CDR3 DNA reads TGTGCCAGCAGCCATGACAGGGTGTCATGGTACAATGGGCAGTTCTTC.

In its sample, this clonotype was seen a few times. The V gene is TRBV19, the J gene TRBJ1-5; D is undetermined. The ends were cut back, 0 bases at V and 7 bases at J, with 10 bases in the middle. Germline V CDR1 and CDR2: LNHDA, SQIVND (reference sequence). The CDR3 is 14 residues long. CDR3 sequence: CASSIDLGGQPQHF. The DNA of the CDR3 is TGTGCCAGTAGTATAGATCTGGGAGGCCAGCCCCAGCATTTT.

This clonotype was counted only a few times. CDR3 protein: CASSDSGQNYGYTF. In DNA, the CDR3 is TGTGCCAGCAGTGACTCGGGACAAAACTATGGCTACACCTTC. This chain connects TRBV6-4 to TRBJ1-2; possibly TRBD1 for D (6 bases). The germline V and J ends were trimmed by 0 bases and 2 bases, with 7 bases remaining between them. Germline-derived CDR1 and CDR2 are MRHNA and SNTAGT. The CDR3 extends over 14 amino acids.

This clonotype was seen at least ten times. The gene calls are TRBV28 and TRBJ2-3; a possible D gene is TRBD1 (7 bases). Trimming removed 2 bases at V and 5 bases at J, with 20 bases between. CDR1 is MDHEN, CDR2 SYDVKM, per germline. CDR3 length: 17 amino acids. The CDR3 spells CASSLDRATGEKDTQYF. DNA for the CDR3: TGTGCCAGCAGTTTAGACAGGGCCACGGGGGAGAAAGATACGCAGTATTTT.

This clonotype was seen at least ten times. The rearrangement links TRBV2 to TRBJ1-3, with a tentative D call TRBD1 (5 bases). V was trimmed by 6 bases and J by 2 bases, leaving 17 bases between them. The CDR3 is made up of 16 amino acids. The germline V gene encodes CDR1 SNHLY and CDR2 FYNNEI. The CDR3 sequence: CASSQHPLGAGNTIYF. As DNA, the CDR3 is TGTGCCAGCAGCCAACATCCTTTAGGGGCTGGAAACACCATATATTTT. The variable domain in full, completed from reference TRBV2 and TRBJ1-3, reads EPEVTQTPSHQVTQMGQEVILRCVPISNHLYFYWYRQILGQKVEFLVSFYNNEISEKSEIFDDQFSVERPDGSNFTLKIRSTKLEDSAMYFCASSQHPLGAGNTIYFGEGSWLTVV.

This clonotype was picked up many times. This sequence joins TRBV10-2 and TRBJ1-2, with D perhaps TRBD1 (5 bases). CDR3 size: 13 residues. Trimming pared 5 bases from V and 3 bases from J, leaving 10 bases between. Germline V gene data show CDR1 as WSHSY and CDR2 as SAAADI. The CDR3 region is CASSQQGDYGYTF. CDR3 coding DNA: TGCGCCAGCAGTCAGCAGGGCGACTATGGCTACACCTTC.

This clonotype was counted many times. The chain carries TRBV9 and TRBJ1-2; D possibly corresponds to TRBD1 (6 bases). With 0 bases removed from V and 0 bases from J, the gap between germline ends came to 12 bases. The CDR3 has 16 amino acids. The germline V gene has CDR1 SGDLS and CDR2 YYNGEE. CDR3 protein: CASSVGGRGANYGYTF. The CDR3 DNA reads TGTGCCAGCAGCGTAGGGGGGAGGGGGGCTAACTATGGCTACACCTTC.